This is a list of T cell receptor beta chains from one sample in a study of CD8 T cells in Susac syndrome. MiXCR was run by TCRdb on the immunoSEQ multiplex PCR reads, yielding one entry per CDR3 protein. The table includes more than 130,000 distinct CDR3 sequences, approximately 95% detected once. Material for sequencing was CD8+ T cells from PBMCs. The receptors come from a human donor in good health. CDR3s include the opening cysteine and the closing phenylalanine or tryptophan. The order of the fields is V gene, D gene, clone size, J gene, CDR3 protein, CDR3 DNA. D genes are given only for firm matches. Rows may omit the clone size; those that give it use once, few, many or a size class.

>TRBV28|TRBD1|.|TRBJ2-5
CASSTGTESFQETQYF
TGTGCCAGCAGTACCGGGACAGAAAGTTTCCAAGAGACCCAGTACTTC
>TRBV14|.|.|TRBJ1-2
CASSQETTYNGYTF
TGTGCCAGCAGCCAAGAGACGACATACAATGGCTACACCTTC
>TRBV7-9|.|.|TRBJ2-5
CASCGLLQETQYF
TGTGCCAGCTGCGGACTCCTCCAAGAGACCCAGTACTTC
>TRBV7-9|.|once|TRBJ2-2
CAAPPGAGPPVGELFF
TGTGCCGCTCCCCCAGGGGCAGGACCACCCGTGGGGGAGCTGTTTTTT
>TRBV29-1|TRBD2|.|TRBJ2-5
CSVSSRIAGEPTYHRYF
TGCAGCGTTTCGTCTCGGATAGCGGGAGAACCAACCTACCACAGGTACTTC
>TRBV12-3/TRBV12-4|.|.|TRBJ2-1
CASSLALGTANEQFF
TGTGCCAGCAGTTTAGCGCTGGGTACAGCTAATGAGCAGTTCTTC
>TRBV7-2|.|.|TRBJ2-1
CASSPDSPHDSEQFF
TGTGCCAGCAGCCCGGACTCCCCACACGACAGTGAGCAGTTCTTC
>TRBV12-3/TRBV12-4|.|once|TRBJ2-3
CASSLWEDTQYF
TGTGCCAGCAGTTTATGGGAAGATACGCAGTATTTT
>TRBV9|TRBD2|.|TRBJ2-5
CASSQTGGETQYF
TGTGCCAGCAGTCAAACCGGGGGGGAGACCCAGTACTTC
>TRBV2|TRBD2|.|TRBJ2-7
CASSGGTSDPYEQYF
TGTGCCAGCAGCGGGGGGACTAGTGATCCCTACGAGCAGTACTTC
>TRBV7-9|TRBD2|.|TRBJ2-2
CASSLVGRAPNTGELFF
TGTGCCAGCAGCTTGGTCGGGAGGGCCCCGAACACCGGGGAGCTGTTTTTT
>TRBV5-4|.|.|TRBJ2-7
CASSLLRRGQMNEQYF
TGTGCCAGCAGCTTGTTGAGGCGGGGGCAAATGAACGAGCAGTACTTC
>TRBV19|.|.|TRBJ1-1
CASSAGNTEAFF
TGTGCCAGTAGTGCAGGGAACACTGAAGCTTTCTTT
>TRBV28|.|.|TRBJ1-2
CASSLWGISGYTF
TGTGCCAGCAGTTTGTGGGGAATCTCGGGCTACACCTTC
>TRBV20-1|.|.|TRBJ2-7
CSAQSGEQYF
TGCAGTGCCCAAAGCGGAGAGCAGTACTTC
>TRBV6-2/TRBV6-3|.|.|TRBJ2-5
CASSYAQTQYF
TGTGCCAGCAGTTACGCCCAGACCCAGTACTTC
>TRBV6-5|TRBD2|.|TRBJ2-1
CASSPGTSGNEQFF
TGTGCCAGCAGCCCCGGGACTAGCGGAAATGAGCAGTTCTTC
>TRBV30|.|once|TRBJ1-1
CAWRVTVNTEAFF
TGTGCCTGGAGGGTAACAGTGAACACTGAAGCTTTCTTT
>TRBV27|.|.|TRBJ2-7
CASRPGISYEQYF
TGTGCCAGCAGGCCGGGTATCTCCTACGAGCAGTACTTC
>TRBV11-2|.|.|TRBJ2-1
CASTKEGRSYNEQFF
TGTGCCAGCACCAAAGAGGGGCGCTCCTACAATGAGCAGTTCTTC
>TRBV29-1|.|.|TRBJ1-1
CSVEPRSDTEAFF
TGCAGCGTTGAACCCAGGTCGGACACTGAAGCTTTCTTT
>TRBV29-1|.|.|TRBJ1-2
CSVEERTYDGYTF
TGCAGCGTTGAAGAGAGGACATACGATGGCTACACCTTC
>TRBV29-1|.|.|TRBJ1-1
CSVSYLYTPGARESNTEAFF
TGCAGCGTTTCTTACCTATATACCCCGGGAGCCCGAGAATCGAACACTGAAGCTTTCTTT
>TRBV9|TRBD2|.|TRBJ2-5
CASSDTSGSQTQYF
TGTGCCAGCAGCGATACTAGCGGGAGTCAGACCCAGTACTTC
>TRBV29-1|TRBD2|.|TRBJ2-3
CSVVPSGAWDTQYF
TGCAGCGTTGTCCCCAGCGGGGCGTGGGATACGCAGTATTTT
>TRBV7-9|TRBD2|.|TRBJ2-7
CASSLVGGRASLVSYEQYF
TGTGCCAGCAGCTTAGTCGGCGGGAGGGCCTCCCTCGTAAGCTACGAGCAGTACTTC
>TRBV29-1|TRBD1|few|TRBJ1-1
CSVPGTGDTEAFF
TGCAGCGTCCCCGGGACAGGGGACACTGAAGCTTTCTTT
>TRBV20-1|.|.|TRBJ1-1
CSARDWGNTEAFF
TGCAGTGCTAGAGATTGGGGGAACACTGAAGCTTTCTTT
>TRBV30|.|.|TRBJ2-1
CACGNRASYNEQFF
TGTGCCTGCGGGAACAGGGCCTCCTACAATGAGCAGTTCTTC
>TRBV27|.|.|TRBJ2-3
CASSFGQSYTDTQYF
TGTGCCAGCAGTTTCGGACAGTCTTACACAGATACGCAGTATTTT
>TRBV5-1|TRBD2|.|TRBJ2-1
CASSRELAGGLDEQFF
TGCGCCAGCAGCCGAGAACTAGCGGGAGGTCTCGATGAGCAGTTCTTC
>TRBV25-1|.|once|TRBJ2-7
CATSDNHYEQYF
TGTGCCACCTCGGACAACCACTACGAGCAGTACTTC
>TRBV2|.|.|TRBJ2-1
CASNGGNEQFF
TGTGCCAGCAACGGGGGAAATGAGCAGTTCTTC
>TRBV6-5|TRBD1|.|TRBJ2-1
CASSYGQGEQFF
TGTGCCAGCAGTTACGGACAGGGGGAGCAGTTCTTC
>TRBV9|TRBD1|.|TRBJ1-1
CASSRGRGGMNTEAFF
TGTGCCAGCAGCAGGGGGCGAGGGGGGATGAACACTGAAGCTTTCTTT
>TRBV11-2|.|.|TRBJ1-2
CASSLDSGTSNYGYTF
TGTGCCAGCAGCTTAGACTCAGGGACTTCTAACTATGGCTACACCTTC
>TRBV30|TRBD2|.|TRBJ2-3
CAWSLVGGTDTQYF
TGTGCCTGGAGTCTGGTCGGGGGGACAGATACGCAGTATTTT
>TRBV5-6|.|.|TRBJ2-7
CASSLGLDIYEQYF
TGTGCCAGCAGCTTGGGACTAGATATCTACGAGCAGTACTTC
>TRBV27|.|.|TRBJ2-1
CASSGRDWANNEQFF
TGTGCCAGCAGTGGACGGGACTGGGCGAACAATGAGCAGTTCTTC
>TRBV9|.|.|TRBJ2-7
CASSPTGTYEQYF
TGTGCCAGCAGCCCCACAGGTACCTACGAGCAGTACTTC